This entry concerns a single T cell receptor (beta chain). The antigen remains unidentified. Profiling relied on immunoSEQ multiplex PCR, and the TCRdb table lists in-frame clones only, not all of them. The data contain approximately 25,000 clones, 84% of them singletons. This entry belongs to a study of PD-1 blockade in classical Hodgkin lymphoma. Across the study: Intravenous delivery of nivolumab at 3 mg/kg to patients occurred every 2 weeks. Notes on the study in general: In newly diagnosed patients, baseline TCR diversity was reportedly below that of healthy donors.

Each and every patient relapsed after autologous stem cell transplantation, and patients got differing brentuximab vedotin exposure. Thawed PBMCs were the source of CD4+ T cells, purified by magnetic negative selection. Germline V gene data show CDR1 as SNHLY and CDR2 as FYNNEI. Trimming took 7 bases from V and 2 from J, leaving 14 bases between them. The CDR3 has 14 amino acids. This sample comprised CD4+ T cells from blood, obtained at baseline. The clonotype originates from a human donor with classical Hodgkin lymphoma. V and J are TRBV2 and TRBJ2-5; tentatively, D is TRBD1 or TRBD2 (5 bases each). The CDR3 sequence is CASTGTVVQETQYF. CDR3 DNA: TGTGCCAGCACTGGGACGGTAGTTCAAGAGACCCAGTACTTC.